This T cell receptor beta chain was recovered during a study of cytomegalovirus exposure and HLA in healthy donors. Whole-study findings and limits: The authors enumerated some 160 TCR beta chains as linked to cytomegalovirus.

Here immunoSEQ multiplex PCR was the method, and the copy in TCRdb shows in-frame clones only, minus some. The data hold some 120,000 clones, with more than 70% observed a single time. The length of the CDR3 is 14 residues. Germline V lookup: CDR1 KGHSH, CDR2 LQKENI. Losses at the gene ends were 5 bases for V and 4 bases for J; bases not matched to a gene: 4. Of note for this clone: Its antigen is not known.

The receptor comes from a man aged 25-45 years in good health and CMV-seronegative. This chain uses TRBV18 with TRBJ2-1; TRBD1 matches 8 bases. The specimen was PBMCs. Written as DNA, the CDR3 is TGTGCCAGCTCAAAACAGGGGGTATACAATGAGCAGTTCTTC. Translating it yields CASSKQGVYNEQFF. The full variable domain, in which reference TRBV18 and TRBJ2-1 provide the parts outside the CDR3, is NAGVMQNPRHLVRRRGQEARLRCSPMKGHSHVYWYRQLPEEGLKFMVYLQKENIIDESGMPKERFSAEFPKEGPSILRIQQVVRGDSAAYFCASSKQGVYNEQFFGPGTRLTVL.